These T cell receptor beta chains were read from a single sample in a study of tumor-infiltrating lymphocytes in primary liver carcinoma. In TCRdb, the multiplex PCR reads were re-called with MiXCR into one record per CDR3 protein. The top ten clones hold 40% of a sample with roughly 20,000 distinct CDR3 sequences, 79% of them seen once. The sequencing sample was made of liver tumor tissue from sampling region 4. Every receptor here comes from a woman in her twenties or thirties with primary liver carcinoma and hepatitis B virus infection. The CDR3 runs from the conserved cysteine through the conserved F or W. D genes are given only for firm matches. The size entry is marked missing in some rows and otherwise reads once, few, many or a size class.

j_gene: TRBJ1-6; abundance: once; v_gene: TRBV5-6; d_gene: .; len: 14; CDR3aa: CASSLVALGSPLYF; CDR3nt: .
j_gene: TRBJ2-1; abundance: many; v_gene: TRBV7-9; d_gene: .; len: 14; CDR3aa: CASSRGYPYNEQFF; CDR3nt: TGTGCCAGCAGCAGGGGATATCCCTACAATGAGCAGTTCTTC
j_gene: TRBJ2-5; abundance: .; v_gene: TRBV11-2; d_gene: TRBD1; len: 17; CDR3aa: CASSLPGQGVGKETQYF; CDR3nt: TGTGCCAGCAGCCTCCCTGGACAGGGAGTTGGGAAAGAGACCCAGTATTTC
j_gene: TRBJ2-5; abundance: many; v_gene: TRBV11-2; d_gene: .; len: 12; CDR3aa: CASSLVEETQYF; CDR3nt: TGTGCCAGCAGCTTAGTAGAAGAGACCCAGTACTTC
j_gene: TRBJ1-2; abundance: .; v_gene: TRBV4-3; d_gene: .; len: 15; CDR3aa: CPGSQDWGRVIGYTF; CDR3nt: TGCCCCGGCAGCCAAGACTGGGGCAGGGTGATTGGCTACACCTTC
j_gene: TRBJ1-2; abundance: .; v_gene: TRBV29-1; d_gene: .; len: 12; CDR3aa: CIVVHWGGTYTF; CDR3nt: TGCATCGTTGTCCATTGGGGTGGCACCTACACCTTC
j_gene: TRBJ1-6; abundance: .; v_gene: TRBV5-6; d_gene: .; len: 14; CDR3aa: CVSNLVAQGSPLHF; CDR3nt: TGTGTCAGCAACTTGGTAGCACAGGGATCACCCCTCCACTTT
j_gene: TRBJ2-1; abundance: .; v_gene: TRBV5-1; d_gene: .; len: 16; CDR3aa: CASSPLDISSYDEQFF; CDR3nt: TGCGCCAGCAGCCCTCTGGACATCAGCTCATACGATGAGCAGTTCTTC
j_gene: TRBJ2-7; abundance: .; v_gene: TRBV4-3; d_gene: TRBD1; len: 15; CDR3aa: CADRQDRWTGREQYF; CDR3nt: TGCGCCGACAGACAAGATCGATGGACAGGGCGGGAGCAGTACTTC
j_gene: TRBJ1-1; abundance: .; v_gene: TRBV6-1; d_gene: .; len: 14; CDR3aa: CDSSEVSVTTVAFF; CDR3nt: TGTGACAGCAGTGAAGTAAGTGTTACAACTGTAGCTTTCTTT
j_gene: TRBJ2-2; abundance: .; v_gene: TRBV6-5; d_gene: .; len: 18; CDR3aa: CASSYSPGVGNGTGELFF; CDR3nt: TGTGCCAGCAGTTACTCCCCAGGGGTCGGGAATGGCACCGGGGAACTGTTTTTT
j_gene: TRBJ1-1; abundance: .; v_gene: TRBV28; d_gene: TRBD1; len: 14; CDR3aa: CTSRDRVINTEAFF; CDR3nt: TGTACTAGCAGAGACAGGGTTATAAACACTGAAGCTTTCTTT
j_gene: TRBJ1-6; abundance: once; v_gene: TRBV6-5; d_gene: .; len: 15; CDR3aa: CASRERSAPFSSLHF; CDR3nt: TGTGCCAGTAGGGAAAGGAGTGCCCCCTTTTCATCCCTCCACTTT
j_gene: TRBJ2-7; abundance: .; v_gene: TRBV28; d_gene: .; len: 15; CDR3aa: CASSASTSGSYEQYF; CDR3nt: TGTGCCAGCAGTGCTTCGACAAGTGGCTCCTACGAGCAGTACTTC
j_gene: TRBJ2-1; abundance: .; v_gene: TRBV11-3; d_gene: TRBD2; len: 15; CDR3aa: CASSRLAGGGYAQYF; CDR3nt: TGTGCCAGCAGCCGACTAGCGGGTGGGGGGTATGCGCAGTATTTC
j_gene: TRBJ2-2; abundance: .; v_gene: TRBV13; d_gene: .; len: 15; CDR3aa: CASSFQTANSRELFF; CDR3nt: TGTGCTAGCAGTTTCCAGACAGCGAACTCCAGGGAGCTGTTTTTT
j_gene: TRBJ1-5; abundance: .; v_gene: TRBV28; d_gene: .; len: 13; CDR3aa: CASRWGPDGPQHF; CDR3nt: TGTGCCAGCAGGTGGGGCCCGGATGGTCCCCAGCATTTT
j_gene: TRBJ1-5; abundance: .; v_gene: TRBV28; d_gene: .; len: 15; CDR3aa: CAGSFRSSWYQPQHF; CDR3nt: TGCGCCGGCAGTTTCAGGAGTAGTTGGTATCAGCCCCAGCATTTT
j_gene: TRBJ1-2; abundance: .; v_gene: TRBV4-3; d_gene: .; len: 14; CDR3aa: CASSAELEIYGSAF; CDR3nt: TGCGCCAGCAGTGCTGAGTTGGAGATCTATGGCTCCGCCTTC
j_gene: TRBJ2-7; abundance: .; v_gene: TRBV7-8; d_gene: TRBD2; len: 16; CDR3aa: CASSLLLAGDGLEQYF; CDR3nt: TGTGCCAGCAGTCTATTACTAGCGGGCGATGGCCTCGAGCAGTACTTC
j_gene: TRBJ2-7; abundance: .; v_gene: TRBV11-2; d_gene: .; len: 12; CDR3aa: CARRIGYHERYF; CDR3nt: TGTGCCAGGCGTATAGGGTACCACGAGCGGTACTTC
j_gene: TRBJ2-1; abundance: .; v_gene: TRBV11-2; d_gene: TRBD2; len: 14; CDR3aa: CARSFGGTWNEHFF; CDR3nt: TGTGCCCGCAGCTTCGGGGGGACGTGGAATGAGCACTTCTTC
j_gene: TRBJ2-7; abundance: .; v_gene: TRBV4-2; d_gene: .; len: 13; CDR3aa: CTSNQLSHYEQYF; CDR3nt: TGTACCAGCAATCAACTTAGTCATTATGAGCAGTACTTC
j_gene: TRBJ2-3; abundance: many; v_gene: TRBV7-8; d_gene: TRBD2; len: 17; CDR3aa: CASSLEEASGSTDTRYF; CDR3nt: TGTGCCAGCAGCTTAGAAGAGGCTAGCGGGAGCACAGATACGCGGTATTTT
j_gene: TRBJ1-4; abundance: .; v_gene: TRBV11-2; d_gene: .; len: 12; CDR3aa: CDSSPWGAKLLF; CDR3nt: TGTGACAGCAGCCCCTGGGGGGCAAAACTGCTTTTT
j_gene: TRBJ1-2; abundance: few; v_gene: TRBV6-2/TRBV6-3; d_gene: TRBD1; len: 15; CDR3aa: CASSLPGQDNYDYTF; CDR3nt: TGTGCCAGCAGCCTCCCGGGACAGGATAACTATGACTACACCTTC
j_gene: TRBJ2-5; abundance: .; v_gene: TRBV6-5; d_gene: .; len: 13; CDR3aa: CVSSIDRGLTQYF; CDR3nt: TGCGTCAGCAGTATCGACAGAGGGCTGACCCAGTACTTC
j_gene: TRBJ2-7; abundance: .; v_gene: TRBV4-3; d_gene: TRBD2; len: 18; CDR3aa: CASSQAVTGGHFSYEQCF; CDR3nt: TGCGCCAGCAGCCAAGCTGTGACGGGAGGTCACTTTAGCTACGAGCAGTGCTTC
j_gene: TRBJ2-2; abundance: .; v_gene: TRBV4-3; d_gene: TRBD2; len: 19; CDR3aa: CASSVLAGGARSNTGELFF; CDR3nt: TGCGCTAGCAGCGTACTAGCGGGGGGGGCCCGTTCGAACACCGGGGAGCTGTTTTTT
j_gene: TRBJ2-3; abundance: once; v_gene: TRBV11-3; d_gene: .; len: 14; CDR3aa: CASGLVGPTDTQYF; CDR3nt: TGTGCTAGCGGCTTAGTTGGGCCCACAGATACGCAGTATTTT
j_gene: TRBJ1-4; abundance: once; v_gene: TRBV11-2; d_gene: .; len: 12; CDR3aa: CASSPWGRKMFF; CDR3nt: TGTGCCAGCAGCCCCTGGGGACGAAAAATGTTTTTT
j_gene: TRBJ2-1; abundance: few; v_gene: TRBV5-8; d_gene: .; len: 13; CDR3aa: CASSLDRDNEQFF; CDR3nt: TGTGCCAGCAGCTTGGACAGGGACAATGAACAGTTCTTC
j_gene: TRBJ2-3; abundance: .; v_gene: TRBV5-1; d_gene: TRBD1; len: 14; CDR3aa: CNSSLQGAADTQYF; CDR3nt: TGCAACAGCAGCTTACAGGGGGCGGCAGATACGCAGTATTTT
j_gene: TRBJ1-4; abundance: few; v_gene: TRBV29-1; d_gene: .; len: 14; CDR3aa: CSVASAGLSEKLFF; CDR3nt: TGCAGCGTTGCGAGCGCAGGGCTTTCTGAAAAACTGTTTTTT
j_gene: TRBJ2-4; abundance: .; v_gene: TRBV5-5; d_gene: TRBD2; len: 17; CDR3aa: CAGSLVGVREGSDIQYF; CDR3nt: TGTGCCGGCAGCTTAGTAGGAGTGAGGGAGGGGTCGGACATCCAGTACTTC
j_gene: TRBJ1-2; abundance: .; v_gene: TRBV4-3; d_gene: .; len: 15; CDR3aa: CARSQNWGRENGYTF; CDR3nt: TGCGCCAGAAGCCAAAATTGGGGCAGGGAGAATGGCTACACCTTC
j_gene: TRBJ2-5; abundance: few; v_gene: TRBV7-3; d_gene: TRBD2; len: 15; CDR3aa: CTSSSTSGSKETQYF; CDR3nt: TGTACCAGCAGCTCAACTAGCGGGAGTAAGGAGACCCAGTACTTC
j_gene: TRBJ2-1; abundance: .; v_gene: TRBV10-1; d_gene: .; len: 14; CDR3aa: CASSDSSSYNEQFF; CDR3nt: TGCGCCAGCAGCGACAGTAGCTCCTATAATGAGCAGTTCTTC
j_gene: TRBJ2-1; abundance: .; v_gene: TRBV10-3; d_gene: TRBD1; len: 16; CDR3aa: CAISESAGGAYNEYFF; CDR3nt: TGTGCCATCAGTGAGTCGGCAGGGGGAGCCTACAATGAGTATTTCTTC
j_gene: TRBJ1-4; abundance: .; v_gene: TRBV4-3; d_gene: .; len: 17; CDR3aa: CASSQDVGGGTNEKLFF; CDR3nt: TGTGCTAGCAGCCAAGACGTGGGGGGGGGCACTAATGAAAAACTGTTTTTT
j_gene: TRBJ1-1; abundance: .; v_gene: TRBV30; d_gene: TRBD1; len: 13; CDR3aa: CAWNSQGGLEAFF; CDR3nt: TGTGCCTGGAATTCCCAAGGGGGCCTTGAAGCTTTCTTT
j_gene: TRBJ2-3; abundance: .; v_gene: TRBV7-9; d_gene: TRBD2; len: 16; CDR3aa: CASSLLLAGVTGTQYF; CDR3nt: TGTGCAAGCAGCCTATTACTAGCGGGAGTCACAGGTACGCAGTATTTT
j_gene: TRBJ2-2; abundance: .; v_gene: TRBV11-1; d_gene: TRBD2; len: 16; CDR3aa: CASSRVIAGVSGQLIF; CDR3nt: TGTGCCAGCAGCAGGGTTATAGCGGGAGTGTCCGGGCAGCTGATTTTT
j_gene: TRBJ2-1; abundance: few; v_gene: TRBV29-1; d_gene: .; len: 14; CDR3aa: CSATTGVSSNEQFF; CDR3nt: TGCAGCGCCACGACAGGAGTAAGTTCAAATGAGCAGTTTTTC
j_gene: TRBJ2-1; abundance: few; v_gene: TRBV5-1; d_gene: .; len: 14; CDR3aa: CASSLRVEGYEQFF; CDR3nt: TGCGCTAGCAGCCTGAGGGTGGAGGGGTATGAGCAGTTCTTC
j_gene: TRBJ1-2; abundance: .; v_gene: TRBV6-5; d_gene: TRBD1; len: 14; CDR3aa: CARSYNRQGSGYTF; CDR3nt: TGTGCCCGCAGTTATAACAGACAGGGCAGCGGTTACACCTTC
j_gene: TRBJ1-1; abundance: .; v_gene: TRBV5-6; d_gene: .; len: 13; CDR3aa: CARSFVDTTEAFF; CDR3nt: TGTGCCAGGAGCTTCGTCGATACCACTGAAGCTTTCTTT
j_gene: TRBJ2-1; abundance: medium-sized; v_gene: TRBV6-6; d_gene: .; len: 16; CDR3aa: CASGKEGGGWYNEQFF; CDR3nt: TGTGCCAGCGGGAAGGAGGGCGGGGGCTGGTACAATGAGCAGTTCTTC
j_gene: TRBJ2-1; abundance: .; v_gene: TRBV11-2; d_gene: .; len: 12; CDR3aa: CANSILNCEQFF; CDR3nt: TGTGCCAACAGCATTCTTAATTGTGAGCAGTTCTTC
j_gene: TRBJ1-1; abundance: medium-sized; v_gene: TRBV6-1; d_gene: .; len: 14; CDR3aa: CASRKEAMNTEAFF; CDR3nt: TGTGCCAGCCGTAAAGAGGCGATGAACACTGAAGCTTTCTTT
j_gene: TRBJ2-7; abundance: .; v_gene: TRBV7-9; d_gene: TRBD2; len: 16; CDR3aa: CAGSHTVEREGFEQYF; CDR3nt: TGTGCCGGCAGCCACACAGTAGAACGGGAGGGTTTCGAGCAGTACTTC
j_gene: TRBJ2-4; abundance: .; v_gene: TRBV28; d_gene: .; len: 15; CDR3aa: CASSHKGGAKNIQYF; CDR3nt: TGTGCCAGTAGCCACAAGGGGGGGGCCAAAAACATTCAGTACTTC